The TCR beta chain described here comes from a study of T-cell memory formation after mild COVID-19 (dated by TCRdb to the early 2020s). In terms of the full investigation: TCR sequence clusters from the two donors were largely donor specific. Longitudinal TCRalpha and TCRbeta repertoire sequencing tracked T-cell clones expanding and contracting after mild COVID-19 in a couple of donors. The cohort comprised two young, previously healthy adult volunteers, one female and one male. General study outcomes and caveats: The second-wave clones that peaked on day 37 were not confirmed to be SARS-CoV-2 specific. Only a couple of mild cases were covered by the study, and larger cohorts that include severe cases with pre-infection samples were considered necessary. Some responding clones were detected in pre-infection memory, suggesting pre-existing cross-reactive memory T cells joined the SARS-CoV-2 response. Clones that contracted from day 15 to 85 showed balanced CD4/CD8 phenotypes, whereas a second wave of clones that expanded from day 15 to 37 leaned towards CD4+. Contracting CD4+ clones were located mainly in the CM and EM memory subsets, whereas CD8+ clones were found to be enriched in EMRA.

Comment on this clonotype: The target of this receptor is not known. No quality values exist for individual bases; no much larger clone is one base distant.

Sequencing was carried out with an Illumina NovaSeq 6000. cDNA libraries for TCRalpha and TCRbeta were prepared by 5'RACE using constant-segment primers, with sample barcodes and unique molecular identifiers added. RNA was extracted from every sample with Trizol reagent. The libraries were amplified in two PCR steps, and the second step added a second sample barcode and Illumina TruSeq adapters. Libraries were sequenced on an Illumina NovaSeq with 2 x 150 bp paired-end reads. In the authors' own workflow: Demultiplexing of reads and collapsing into UMI-guided consensus sequences were performed with migec v1.2.7. Using mixcr v2.1.11, UMI consensuses were aligned to TRA and TRB V and J templates and then assembled into clonotypes. Expanded or contracted clonotypes were those called significant by both edgeR and NoisET, with noise models trained on biological replicates. edgeR calls used a false discovery rate-adjusted p below 0.01 and a log2 fold-change threshold of 1. As an exploratory analysis of dynamics, max-normalized trajectories of the 1000 most abundant clonotypes were examined with PCA combined with hierarchical clustering. The CD4 or CD8 phenotype of responding clones was assigned using the separately sequenced CD4+ and CD8+ repertoires. TCRdb reprocessed the public reads (quality trimming at Q25 with fastp, clone calling with MiXCR) and kept in-frame beta chains. Records with the same CDR3 protein are collapsed into one entry carrying the most frequent genes and DNA. The V and J calls were determined by TCRdb, not by the authors. Counted in this sample were hundreds of thousands of distinct CDR3 sequences; roughly 25% of them appeared once. The ten top clones hold around 12% of the sample.

PBMCs were isolated by Ficoll-Paque density gradient centrifugation. The receptor was derived from an adult woman who had mild COVID-19 (a few samples of this study predate the infection). The sample titles of this study are shuffled in the database, so cell type and time point are left out; the donor was told from shared clones. Specimen: PBMCs or a T cell subset sorted from them (not recorded which).

This receptor has the CDR3 CASSQELGEDQPQHF. The bases read TGTGCCAGCAGCCAAGAACTGGGGGAAGATCAGCCCCAGCATTTT. The chain is assembled from TRBV3-1 and TRBJ1-5; tentative D gene TRBD1, with 5 bases matching. The CDR3 numbers 15 residues from cysteine through phenylalanine. Solely the CDR3 DNA is kept, with 45 bases framed from the first base. Per the germline V gene (reference sequence), LGHDT is the CDR1 and YNNKEL is the CDR2. Trimming removed 0 bases from V and 5 bases from J, leaving 11 bases between the germline ends.